This TCR beta chain was retrieved from a study of shared clonotypes between healthy human individuals. Study as a whole: Each donor had three CD4 naive, three CD4 memory, two CD8 naive and one CD8 memory plate. Notes on the study in general: Among non-shared clonotypes, generation probabilities were lower than among those shared by all four donors.

Only Caucasian adults living in Nashville, Tennessee made up the donor group. Researchers partitioned CD4+ cells into CD45RA+ naive and CD45RA-negative memory subsets. A word on this clone: Its antigen is not identified.

CDR1 is SQVTM, CDR2 ANQGSEA, per germline. The CDR3 has 16 amino acids. The V end lost 7 bases, the J end lost 1 base, and 22 bases lay between the germline ends. Method: immunoSEQ multiplex PCR; TCRdb's copy keeps in-frame clones and lacks some. The sample holds 2 million to 3 million clones, 80% to 95% seen once. This TCR derives from a man between 18 and 29 years old in good health. Some clones in this sample may be carry-over from other donors' samples. Sequencing was done on a sample of naive CD4+ T cells from PBMCs. Subset defined: CD45RA+ positively selected. The rearrangement uses TRBV29-1 and TRBJ1-1, with D possibly being TRBD1 (6 bases). The CDR3 coding sequence is TGCAGCGCCATCGGGGCGGGGGGCGGTGGGAACACTGAAGCTTTCTTT. It codes for CSAIGAGGGGNTEAFF.